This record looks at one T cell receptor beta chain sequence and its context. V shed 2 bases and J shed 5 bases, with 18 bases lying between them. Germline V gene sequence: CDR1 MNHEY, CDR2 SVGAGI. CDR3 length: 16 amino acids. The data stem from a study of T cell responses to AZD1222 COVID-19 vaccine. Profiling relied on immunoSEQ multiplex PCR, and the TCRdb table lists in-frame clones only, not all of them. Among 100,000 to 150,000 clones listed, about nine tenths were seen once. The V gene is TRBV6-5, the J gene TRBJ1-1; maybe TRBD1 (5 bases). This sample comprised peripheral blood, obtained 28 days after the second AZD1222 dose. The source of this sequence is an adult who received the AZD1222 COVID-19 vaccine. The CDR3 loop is CASSYGGEDYSTEAFF. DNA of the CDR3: TGTGCCAGCAGTTACGGGGGGGAGGATTACTCGACTGAAGCTTTCTTT.